This is a list of T cell receptor beta chains from one sample in a study of blood T cell repertoires in COVID-19. Using immunoSEQ multiplex PCR, the repertoire was profiled, and TCRdb retains in-frame clones only, with some absent. This table holds 90,000 to 110,000 clones, about 79% found once. The material sequenced was peripheral blood. These receptors were collected from a woman of 80 years or more with active or convalescent COVID-19. CDR3s include the opening cysteine and the closing phenylalanine or tryptophan. D genes are given only for firm matches. The size of a clone is reported for some rows only, either as once, few or many, or as a class for expanded clones.

J: TRBJ2-1; size: -; D: TRBD2; V: TRBV19; CDR3: CASSSLAGAYNEQFF; DNA: TGTGCCAGTAGTTCCCTTGCGGGAGCCTACAATGAGCAGTTCTTC
J: TRBJ2-1; size: -; D: TRBD2; V: TRBV15; CDR3: CATRGLAGTEQFF; DNA: TGTGCCACCAGAGGACTAGCGGGAACTGAGCAGTTCTTC
J: TRBJ1-2; size: -; D: -; V: TRBV5-8; CDR3: CASSSGVYGYTF; DNA: TGTGCCAGCAGCTCAGGGGTTTATGGCTACACCTTC
J: TRBJ2-1; size: -; D: -; V: TRBV10-2; CDR3: CASSESTGEQFF; DNA: TGCGCCAGCAGTGAGTCGACTGGTGAGCAGTTCTTC
J: TRBJ1-5; size: -; D: TRBD1; V: TRBV10-2; CDR3: CASSEGQGASQPQHF; DNA: TGCGCCAGCAGTGAAGGACAGGGGGCATCTCAGCCCCAGCATTTT
J: TRBJ2-2; size: -; D: -; V: TRBV6-6; CDR3: CASTPRGGHGGELFF; DNA: TGTGCCAGCACCCCCCGCGGGGGCCATGGCGGGGAGCTGTTTTTT
J: TRBJ2-7; size: -; D: -; V: TRBV10-3; CDR3: CAISGAGVMYEQYF; DNA: TGTGCCATCAGTGGGGCAGGGGTGATGTACGAGCAGTACTTC
J: TRBJ2-5; size: -; D: TRBD2; V: TRBV6-1; CDR3: CASSESASGRGETQYF; DNA: TGTGCCAGCAGTGAATCGGCTAGCGGGAGAGGAGAGACCCAGTACTTC
J: TRBJ2-7; size: -; D: TRBD1; V: TRBV29-1; CDR3: CSVVRTGTYEQYF; DNA: TGCAGCGTTGTGCGGACAGGAACTTACGAGCAGTACTTC
J: TRBJ1-4; size: -; D: -; V: TRBV6-5; CDR3: CASTNSATNEKLFF; DNA: TGTGCCAGCACCAACAGTGCAACTAATGAAAAACTGTTTTTT
J: TRBJ2-2; size: -; D: -; V: TRBV7-3; CDR3: CASSLNLDTGELFF; DNA: TGTGCCAGCAGCTTAAACTTGGACACCGGGGAGCTGTTTTTT
J: TRBJ2-2; size: -; D: TRBD1; V: TRBV7-9; CDR3: CASRGTANTGELFF; DNA: TGTGCCAGCAGGGGGACAGCGAACACCGGGGAGCTGTTTTTT
J: TRBJ2-3; size: -; D: TRBD1; V: TRBV6-6; CDR3: CASSRRQGVGTDTQYF; DNA: TGTGCCAGCAGCCGTCGACAGGGGGTGGGCACAGATACGCAGTATTTT
J: TRBJ2-6; size: -; D: TRBD1; V: TRBV5-4; CDR3: CASSSRTGGLGANVLTF; DNA: TGTGCCAGCAGCTCCAGGACAGGGGGATTAGGGGCCAACGTCCTGACTTTC
J: TRBJ2-2; size: few; D: -; V: TRBV2; CDR3: CASRENTVSTGELFF; DNA: TGTGCCAGCAGGGAGAACACCGTGAGCACCGGGGAGCTGTTTTTT
J: TRBJ2-1; size: many; D: TRBD1; V: TRBV7-9; CDR3: CASTRRALQGAAYNEQFF; DNA: TGTGCCAGCACCAGGCGCGCCTTACAGGGGGCCGCTTACAATGAGCAGTTCTTC
J: TRBJ2-3; size: few; D: -; V: TRBV4-1; CDR3: CASSQEAGTSTDTQYF; DNA: TGCGCCAGCAGCCAAGAAGCCGGGACTAGCACAGATACGCAGTATTTT
J: TRBJ1-1; size: -; D: -; V: TRBV27; CDR3: CASSFGRFTEAFF; DNA: TGTGCCAGCAGTTTCGGGAGATTCACTGAAGCTTTCTTT
J: TRBJ1-4; size: once; D: TRBD1; V: TRBV27; CDR3: CASYDREHEKLFF; DNA: TGTGCCAGCTATGACAGGGAACATGAAAAACTGTTTTTT
J: TRBJ1-5; size: few; D: -; V: TRBV7-2; CDR3: CASSLQTGWDQPQHF; DNA: TGTGCCAGCAGCCTACAAACAGGGTGGGATCAGCCCCAGCATTTT
J: TRBJ2-7; size: -; D: TRBD2; V: TRBV28; CDR3: CATSRTSGPDRNEQYF; DNA: TGTGCCACCTCAAGGACTAGCGGGCCAGATAGGAACGAGCAGTACTTC
J: TRBJ1-4; size: once; D: -; V: TRBV28; CDR3: CASSQGGAHEKLFF; DNA: TGTGCCAGCAGCCAAGGGGGGGCACACGAAAAACTGTTTTTT
J: TRBJ2-5; size: -; D: TRBD1; V: TRBV5-4; CDR3: CASSTSWGQYQETQYF; DNA: TGTGCCAGCAGCACGAGCTGGGGACAGTACCAAGAGACCCAGTACTTC
J: TRBJ1-1; size: -; D: -; V: TRBV30; CDR3: CAGSGGAVEAFF; DNA: TGTGCCGGGTCGGGTGGGGCGGTCGAAGCTTTCTTT
J: TRBJ2-1; size: -; D: TRBD2; V: TRBV19; CDR3: CASSMLLATNNEQFF; DNA: TGTGCCAGTAGTATGCTACTAGCGACCAACAATGAGCAGTTCTTC
J: TRBJ2-7; size: -; D: -; V: TRBV11-2; CDR3: CASSLVGETYEQYF; DNA: TGTGCCAGCAGCTTAGTCGGGGAGACCTACGAGCAGTACTTC
J: TRBJ2-1; size: -; D: TRBD2; V: TRBV6-5; CDR3: CASGTSGRDEQFF; DNA: TGTGCCAGCGGGACTAGCGGGAGAGATGAGCAGTTCTTC
J: TRBJ1-2; size: -; D: TRBD1; V: TRBV6-4; CDR3: CASSHQAGGNYGYTF; DNA: TGTGCCAGCAGTCATCAGGCAGGGGGTAACTATGGCTACACCTTC
J: TRBJ2-7; size: -; D: TRBD2; V: TRBV15; CDR3: CATSRRLAGYEQYF; DNA: TGTGCCACCAGCCGACGACTAGCGGGGTACGAGCAGTACTTC
J: TRBJ2-4; size: -; D: -; V: TRBV11-2; CDR3: CASSLERAKNIQYF; DNA: TGTGCCAGCAGCTTAGAGCGTGCCAAAAACATTCAGTACTTC
J: TRBJ2-1; size: -; D: TRBD2; V: TRBV2; CDR3: CASSESRVAGIANEQFF; DNA: TGTGCCAGCAGTGAATCTCGGGTAGCGGGAATAGCTAATGAGCAGTTCTTC
J: TRBJ2-3; size: few; D: -; V: TRBV6-5; CDR3: CASSYSGGARSDTQYF; DNA: TGTGCCAGCAGTTACTCCGGGGGAGCTCGGTCAGATACGCAGTATTTT
J: TRBJ2-1; size: -; D: TRBD2; V: TRBV7-9; CDR3: CASSVGLAGGKENEQFF; DNA: TGTGCCAGCAGCGTGGGACTAGCGGGAGGCAAGGAGAATGAGCAGTTCTTC
J: TRBJ2-7; size: -; D: TRBD2; V: TRBV9; CDR3: CASSVVTSGSEQYF; DNA: TGTGCCAGCAGCGTAGTCACTAGCGGGAGCGAGCAGTACTTC
J: TRBJ2-7; size: -; D: -; V: TRBV15; CDR3: CATSRGPGVYEQYF; DNA: TGTGCCACCAGCAGAGGACCCGGGGTCTACGAGCAGTACTTC
J: TRBJ2-7; size: few; D: TRBD1; V: TRBV6-6; CDR3: CASSYGPGQESYEQYF; DNA: TGTGCCAGCAGTTACGGCCCGGGACAGGAGTCCTACGAGCAGTACTTC
J: TRBJ2-1; size: -; D: -; V: TRBV29-1; CDR3: CSGFDWYNKGNEQFF; DNA: TGCAGCGGTTTCGACTGGTACAATAAGGGGAATGAGCAGTTCTTC
J: TRBJ2-1; size: many; D: TRBD2; V: TRBV7-8; CDR3: CASSWTSGRAAYNEQFF; DNA: TGTGCCAGCAGCTGGACTAGCGGGAGGGCCGCCTACAATGAGCAGTTCTTC
J: TRBJ1-4; size: -; D: TRBD1; V: TRBV5-1; CDR3: CASSLVLGQVEELFF; DNA: TGCGCCAGCAGCTTGGTACTGGGACAGGTCGAGGAACTGTTTTTT
J: TRBJ1-3; size: -; D: -; V: TRBV20-1; CDR3: CSATDTVTPNTIYF; DNA: TGCAGTGCTACTGACACGGTCACTCCTAACACCATATATTTT
J: TRBJ2-1; size: once; D: TRBD2; V: TRBV18; CDR3: CASSPVPGLAGNYNEQFF; DNA: TGTGCCAGCTCACCAGTCCCGGGACTAGCGGGGAATTACAATGAGCAGTTCTTC
J: TRBJ1-1; size: -; D: -; V: TRBV19; CDR3: CASGQGRFGTEAFF; DNA: TGTGCCAGCGGGCAGGGTAGGTTTGGCACTGAAGCTTTCTTT
J: TRBJ1-2; size: once; D: TRBD1; V: TRBV7-2; CDR3: CASSLVRAGGGYGYTF; DNA: TGTGCCAGCAGCTTAGTTCGGGCAGGGGGCGGATATGGCTACACCTTC
J: TRBJ2-1; size: -; D: -; V: TRBV19; CDR3: CASSPAAFSYNEQFF; DNA: TGTGCCAGTAGTCCAGCGGCTTTCTCCTACAATGAGCAGTTCTTC
J: TRBJ2-5; size: -; D: -; V: TRBV5-1; CDR3: CASSSETQETQYF; DNA: TGCGCCAGCAGCAGTGAGACACAAGAGACCCAGTACTTC
J: TRBJ2-7; size: few; D: -; V: TRBV6-5; CDR3: CASGQGKVEQYF; DNA: TGTGCCAGCGGGCAGGGTAAGGTAGAGCAGTACTTC
J: TRBJ1-5; size: -; D: -; V: TRBV27; CDR3: CASSTRGHGTEVQPQHF; DNA: TGTGCCAGCAGTACCCGTGGACACGGCACAGAGGTTCAGCCCCAGCATTTT
J: TRBJ2-2; size: -; D: -; V: TRBV7-2; CDR3: CASSLVESTGELFF; DNA: TGTGCCAGCAGCTTAGTCGAGAGCACCGGGGAGCTGTTTTTT
J: TRBJ1-1; size: few; D: TRBD1; V: TRBV5-4; CDR3: CASRPGQGAMYTEAFF; DNA: TGTGCCAGCAGACCCGGACAGGGGGCTATGTACACTGAAGCTTTCTTT
J: TRBJ2-5; size: -; D: -; V: TRBV21-1; CDR3: CASSNPLGKRRETQYF; DNA: TGTGCCAGCAGCAACCCCCTCGGGAAGCGTCGGGAGACCCAGTACTTC
J: TRBJ1-1; size: -; D: -; V: TRBV29-1; CDR3: CSVEELAGGTEAFF; DNA: TGCAGCGTTGAAGAATTGGCAGGTGGCACTGAAGCTTTCTTT